This T cell receptor beta chain derives from a study of early T cells in non-severe SARS-CoV-2 infection. Study summary: Sequencing targeted bulk RNA from unsorted whole blood, leaving chains unpaired.

Molecules of cDNA were individually given unique molecular identifiers that were attached to them. One entry per CDR3 protein results from TCRdb running MiXCR on the 5' RACE reads. There are 70,000 to 90,000 distinct CDR3 sequences in the sample; about 10% occur only once, and 6.5% to 9% lies in the top ten. The CDR3 consists of 15 residues. Germline V gene data show CDR1 as LGHDT and CDR2 as YNNKEL (reference sequence). V dropped 1 base and J dropped 4; count of bases not matched to a gene: 3. This clonotype showed up many times. The genes are TRBV3-1 and TRBJ2-5; 10 bases map to TRBD2. This clonotype was sampled from an adult who was a healthcare worker with PCR-confirmed SARS-CoV-2 infection or an uninfected control (not recorded which). The sequenced sample was whole blood, obtained at baseline. Here the CDR3 DNA reads TGTGCCAGCAGCCAAGCCCGGACTAGCGGAGAGACCCAGTACTTC. Translated, it gives CASSQARTSGETQYF.